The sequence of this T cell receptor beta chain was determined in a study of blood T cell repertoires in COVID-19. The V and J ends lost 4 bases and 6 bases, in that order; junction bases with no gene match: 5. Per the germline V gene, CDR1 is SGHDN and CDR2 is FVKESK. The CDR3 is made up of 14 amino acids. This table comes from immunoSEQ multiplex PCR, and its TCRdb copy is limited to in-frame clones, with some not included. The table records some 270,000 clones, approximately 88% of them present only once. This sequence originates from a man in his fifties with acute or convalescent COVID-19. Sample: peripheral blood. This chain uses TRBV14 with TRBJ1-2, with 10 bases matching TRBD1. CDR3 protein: CASSPDRGWDGYTF. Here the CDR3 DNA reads TGTGCCAGCAGCCCGGACAGGGGGTGGGATGGCTACACCTTC.